This entry concerns a single T cell receptor (beta chain). This clonotype showed up just a few times. Its antigen remains undetermined. No per-base quality is available; no much larger clone lies one base away. The sample comes from a study of identical twins (dated by TCRdb to 2016 to 2018). Describing the broader study: TCR alpha and beta repertoires from monozygotic twins, unrelated adults of various ages and cord blood were deep-sequenced to test whether fetal clonotypes persist. Replicate twin experiments were performed at different times using different library preparation protocols to rule out contamination. On the study overall, not on this receptor specifically: Because the same donors could not be followed over many years, the conclusions depended on cross-sectional statistical analysis. Abundant cord blood beta clonotypes carried fewer insertions; young adult naive repertoires showed a weaker similar trend, while memory repertoires showed none. Recombination models systematically underestimated out-of-frame TCR alpha sharing in monozygotic twins but agreed with sharing between unrelated individuals. Excess twin sharing in beta out-of-frame sequences was weaker because fewer shared sequences lowered the signal-to-noise ratio. Invariant T cells such as MAIT and iNKT could partly confound zero-insertion analyses, though diverse VJ usage argued against this for most clonotypes. Compared with coincidental sharing between unrelated individuals, an excess of low generation-probability sequences was observed among out-of-frame TCR alpha sequences shared between twins.

Preparation of the library involved 5' RACE. Sequencing relied on an Illumina HiSeq 2000. A universal primer binding site was added through template switching, and the final cDNA carried a unique molecular identifier so that TCR cDNA molecules could be counted accurately. Specific primers in the conserved constant-segment region were used to synthesize first-strand cDNA for the TCR alpha and beta chains. Each cDNA library was double barcoded, with a SMART-Mk sample barcode plus Illumina barcodes, to control for contamination. Two successive PCR steps introduced TruSeq adapter sequences along with Illumina sample barcodes. Sequencing of the TCR alpha and beta cDNA libraries was done on the Illumina HiSeq platform using custom primers. Processing in the source paper ran as follows. MiGEC was used to process raw reads and extract unique molecular identifiers, and MiXCR was used to find CDR3 positions. For each individual, recombination models were inferred using an EM algorithm with the repgenHMM and IGoR tools. Shared clonotypes were analyzed with the tcR package in R, and sharing was normalized by the product of cloneset sizes. To study raw recombination free of thymic and clonal selection effects, out-of-frame nonproductive sequences were analyzed. TCRdb trimmed public reads at Q25 via fastp, called clones via MiXCR and kept in-frame beta chains. Identical CDR3 proteins give one entry, which carries the most common genes and DNA. The V and J calls and clone size are TCRdb's, not the authors'. The sample has 500,000 or so distinct CDR3 sequences on record, 14% of them singletons. The ten largest clonotypes hold around 0.57% of the sample.

All donors were healthy Caucasians. Three pairs of female monozygotic twins, all aged roughly 18 to 29 years, were included in the twin cohort. Positive isolation kits from Invitrogen were used to isolate the CD4+ and CD8+ T cell populations. Trimming accounts for 5 bases at V and 7 bases at J, while the number of junction bases matched to no gene is 6. The germline V gene supplies CDR1 SNHLY and CDR2 FYNNEI. Including cysteine and phenylalanine, the CDR3 has 13 amino acids. Only the CDR3 DNA is retained, 39 bases long and in frame from the first base. These same data were also listed under a study on yellow fever vaccine responses in identical twins. As described in the second report: According to the authors, in identical twins the way T cells responded to vaccination appeared partly convergent and partly personalized. The study precisely tracked vaccine-responding T cell clones in identical twins.

The sequencing sample was made of CD4+ T cells sorted from blood. This TCR was recovered from a woman younger than 35 in good health. The V and J genes are TRBV2 and TRBJ1-2, with 8 central nucleotides matching TRBD1. The bases read TGTGCCAGCAGTTACCAGGGGGCGGGTGGCTACACCTTC. This yields the protein CASSYQGAGGYTF.